Described below is a single T cell receptor beta chain sequence and its context. In the source study's methods: Reference gene primer amplification gave estimated nucleated cell counts. The data were produced by immunoSEQ multiplex PCR, yet TCRdb's version contains in-frame clones alone and is incomplete. The V and J calls and the clone size are those of that table, but D and trimming were determined from the DNA. The sample shows about 170,000 clones, 85% to 95% of them seen only once. V lost 4 bases to trimming and J lost 2 bases; unmatched junction nucleotides: 7. Germline assignment: CDR1 SGHTS and CDR2 YDEGEE. CDR3 length: 15 amino acids. The data derive from a study of blood T cell repertoires in COVID-19. Study information: The United States, Italy and Spain supplied acute and convalescent COVID-19 samples. Nucleic acid was either cDNA or gDNA, and it came from T cells, B-cell-depleted T cells, or PBMCs.

Specimen: peripheral blood. The genes are TRBV5-8 and TRBJ2-7; 9 bases line up with TRBD2. The receptor comes from a woman between 45 and 65 years old with acute or convalescent COVID-19. CDR3 nucleotides: TGTGCCAGCAGCACCGAGCGGGGGGCTGCCTACGAGCAGTACTTC. Its protein product is CASSTERGAAYEQYF.